This T cell receptor beta chain was captured in a study of blood T cells in healthy people across ages. Study-level findings and limits: Observed TCR beta diversity per million T cells went down as age went up. This fall followed a roughly linear course with age. The unsorted PBMCs prevented any conclusive comparison of naive versus antigen-experienced cells.

Roughly 9.2 milliliters of peripheral blood were drawn from each donor into EDTA-treated tubes. About this clonotype: Antigen unknown.

The CDR3 is 12 amino acids. Per germline, CDR1 KGHSY and CDR2 FQNENV. Trimming shortened V by 0 bases and J by 6 bases, and 5 bases separated the two germline ends. The use of a sample-barcoded 5' primer and a J-beta primer mix characterized a second PCR of roughly 6 to 11 cycles. CDR3-containing paired-end reads numbered at least 2.5 million in each sample. From the 5' RACE reads, TCRdb called clonotypes with MiXCR, one entry per CDR3 protein. The data hold hundreds of thousands of distinct CDR3 sequences, with roughly three fifths observed a single time. The sequence was obtained from a man in his forties in good health. The genes are TRBV16 and TRBJ1-2; unclear D gene. The sample was blood. CDR3 coding DNA: TGTGCCAGCAGCCAATCAAGTAATGGCTACACCTTC. Translation gives CASSQSSNGYTF.